The next 28 T cell receptor beta chains were all read from a single sample in a study of preoperative IRX-2 immunotherapy in early breast cancer. Generated by immunoSEQ multiplex PCR, the TCRdb table keeps only in-frame clones and is missing some. The profile shows 20,000 to 30,000 clones, around 72% of them singletons. As for treatment: preoperative locoregional IRX-2 cytokine immunotherapy. Sequenced material: lymph node tissue, taken after IRX-2 immunotherapy. These receptor sequences come from a human donor with breast cancer.

The J gene is TRBJ2-7, the V gene TRBV30, with 12 bases matching TRBD2. Per the germline V gene, CDR1 is GTSNPN and CDR2 is SVGIG (reference sequence). The CDR3 has 16 residues. The V and J ends lost 4 bases and 2 bases, in that order; junction bases with no gene match: 9. CDR3 sequence (DNA): TGTGCCTGGACTAGCGGGAGGGCCAAAGATCCCTACGAGCAGTACTTC. This gives the protein CAWTSGRAKDPYEQYF. Looking up the rest from reference TRBV30 and TRBJ2-7 gives the full variable domain: SQTIHQWPATLVQPVGSPLSLECTVEGTSNPNLYWYRQAAGRGLQLLFYSVGIGQISSEVPQNLSASRPQDRQFILSSKKLLLSDSGFYLCAWTSGRAKDPYEQYFGPGTRLTVT.

This chain joins TRBV6-8 and TRBJ1-2, with 9 bases lining up with TRBD1. The V segment lost 3 bases and the J segment 2 bases; nucleotides outside the gene matches: 4. The CDR3 is made up of 15 amino acids. Germline lookup yields CDR1 MNHGY and CDR2 SAAAGT. CDR3 in amino acids: CASSYRGTGNYGYTF. CDR3 nucleotide sequence: TGTGCCAGCAGTTATAGAGGGACAGGGAACTATGGCTACACCTTC.

The V and J genes are TRBV25-1 and TRBJ1-2; D not certain. CDR1 MGHDK and CDR2 SYGVNS come from the germline V gene. The ends were cut back, 1 base at V and 2 bases at J, with 14 bases in the middle. This CDR3 contains 16 residues. The CDR3 loop reads CASSESLAGKNYGYTF. In DNA, the CDR3 is TGTGCCAGCAGTGAATCATTGGCAGGCAAGAACTATGGCTACACCTTC.

This clone was observed once. The chain carries TRBV6-4 and TRBJ2-7; TRBD2 aligns across 7 bases. V was clipped by 4 bases and J by 0 bases; unmatched bases: 0. Germline V CDR1 and CDR2: MRHNA, SNTAGT. The CDR3 length is 13 residues. This CDR3 reads CASSGDYSYEQYF. DNA of the CDR3: TGTGCCAGCAGTGGGGACTACTCCTACGAGCAGTACTTC.

The gene calls are TRBV19 and TRBJ2-7; unclear D gene. V was pared by 3 bases and J by 6 bases, with 12 bases between. CDR3 length: 13 amino acids. Germline assignment: CDR1 LNHDA and CDR2 SQIVND (reference sequence). The DNA for the CDR3 is TGTGCCAGTAGTATTTCTGATGCGGCCGAGCAGTACTTC. Residues: CASSISDAAEQYF.

The V and J genes are TRBV5-1 and TRBJ2-1; TRBD1 might be the D (6 bases). The CDR3 is made up of 14 amino acids. The ends were cut back, 0 bases at V and 5 bases at J, with 9 bases in the middle. From germline, CDR1 is SGHRS and CDR2 YFSETQ. The CDR3 coding sequence is TGCGCCAGCAGCTTGGCAGGACAGAACAATGAGCAGTTCTTC. Protein: CASSLAGQNNEQFF.

This clone has more than one count but fewer than ten. The rearrangement uses TRBV11-3 and TRBJ2-2, with D uncertain. Germline V gene lookup returns CDR1 SGHNT and CDR2 YENEEA. This CDR3 contains 14 residues. The V gene lost 8 bases and the J gene lost 2 bases, with 12 bases spanning the gap. CDR3 in DNA: TGTGCCAGCTCCAGCCTTTTCAACACCGGGGAGCTGTTTTTT. This sequence encodes CASSSLFNTGELFF. The full variable domain, with the rest looked up from reference TRBV11-3 and TRBJ2-2, is EAGVVQSPRYKIIEKKQPVAFWCNPISGHNTLYWYLQNLGQGPELLIRYENEEAVDDSQLPKDRFSAERLKGVDSTLKIQPAELGDSAVYLCASSSLFNTGELFFGEGSRLTVL.

J is TRBJ1-2 and V is TRBV19, with D unclear. The V end lost 4 bases, the J end lost 6 bases, and 9 bases lay between the germline ends. From germline, CDR1 is LNHDA and CDR2 SQIVND (reference sequence). The CDR3 contains 12 residues. Here the CDR3 DNA reads TGTGCCAGTAGTACCCTCTCGCATGGCTACACCTTC. This gives the protein CASSTLSHGYTF.

V is TRBV19 and J is TRBJ1-2; the match to TRBD1 covers 12 bases. Germline CDR1 reads LNHDA; CDR2 reads SQIVND (reference sequence). The CDR3 runs to 15 residues. V lost 7 bases, J lost 2 bases, and 5 bases stayed unmatched. The CDR3 sequence is CASTGGQGANYGYTF. CDR3 nucleotides: TGTGCCAGTACCGGGGGACAGGGGGCAAACTATGGCTACACCTTC.

V is TRBV6-8 and J is TRBJ1-5, with 8 bases that match TRBD1. The CDR3 length is 15 residues. Germline V lookup: CDR1 MNHGY, CDR2 SAAAGT. V was pared by 5 bases and J by 0 bases, with 3 bases of the junction left unmatched. The CDR3 DNA sequence: TGTGCCAGCAGTCAGGGGGCTAATAGCAATCAGCCCCAGCATTTT. Translating it yields CASSQGANSNQPQHF.

The chain employs TRBV19 and TRBJ1-5; D gene ambiguous. Trimming pared 1 base from V and 0 bases from J, leaving 10 bases between. CDR3 length equals 16 residues. In germline, CDR1 is LNHDA, CDR2 SQIVND (reference sequence). This chain's CDR3 is CASSIVRSYSNQPQHF. As DNA, the CDR3 is TGTGCCAGTAGTATAGTACGCAGTTATAGCAATCAGCCCCAGCATTTT. The variable domain in full, with the rest retrieved from reference TRBV19 and TRBJ1-5, is DGGITQSPKYLFRKEGQNVTLSCEQNLNHDAMYWYRQDPGQGLRLIYYSQIVNDFQKGDIAEGYSVSREKKESFPLTVTSAQKNPTAFYLCASSIVRSYSNQPQHFGDGTRLSIL.

This rearrangement joins TRBV19 to TRBJ2-5; 10 positions match TRBD2. The CDR3 length is 16 residues. Germline CDR1 LNHDA, CDR2 SQIVND (reference sequence). With V trimmed by 1 base and J by 1 base, 3 bases remained unmatched. CDR3 region: CASSIGGLASQETQYF. In DNA, the CDR3 is TGTGCCAGTAGTATAGGGGGACTAGCGAGCCAAGAGACCCAGTACTTC.

The V and J genes are TRBV29-1 and TRBJ1-4, with TRBD1 matching over 10 bases. V trimming: 4 bases; J trimming: 3 bases; junction bases outside the gene matches: 11. The germline V gene has CDR1 SQVTM and CDR2 ANQGSEA. This CDR3 spans 17 amino acids. This CDR3 reads CSVVADRGPGANEKLFF. The CDR3 region has the DNA TGCAGCGTTGTTGCCGACAGGGGGCCAGGGGCTAATGAAAAACTGTTTTTT. The whole variable domain, remainder taken from reference TRBV29-1 and TRBJ1-4, is SAVISQKPSRDICQRGTSLTIQCQVDSQVTMMFWYRQQPGQSLTLIATANQGSEATYESGFVIDKFPISRPNLTFSTLTVSNMSPEDSSIYLCSVVADRGPGANEKLFFGSGTQLSVL.

This clone was observed a handful of times. The CDR3 loop is CATVGGNYGYTF. DNA of the CDR3: TGTGCCACCGTGGGGGGCAACTATGGCTACACCTTC. The rearrangement uses TRBV6-8 and TRBJ1-2; tentative D call: TRBD1 (6 bases). The CDR3 sequence is 12 residues long. Germline assignment: CDR1 MNHGY and CDR2 SAAAGT. The germline V and J ends were trimmed by 10 bases and 2 bases, with 11 bases remaining between them.

This clone was seen once. The chain has TRBV5-1 and TRBJ1-5, with a weak D call TRBD1 (5 bases). CDR3 length equals 15 residues. CDR1 SGHRS and CDR2 YFSETQ come from the germline V gene. Trimming stripped 1 base from V and 3 bases from J, with 11 bases between. In DNA, the CDR3 is TGCGCCAGCAGCTTGCAAGGGGATCTCAATCAGCCCCAGCATTTT. It encodes CASSLQGDLNQPQHF.

CDR3 DNA: TGTGCCAGCAGCCTTGCTTCCGAGCAGTACTTC. Translating gives CASSLASEQYF. This chain links TRBV14 with TRBJ2-7; the D is unclear. Trimming stripped 4 bases from V and 6 bases from J, with 7 bases between. Germline assignment: CDR1 SGHDN and CDR2 FVKESK. This CDR3 is built from 11 residues.

The V and J genes are TRBV5-1 and TRBJ1-2; possible D gene TRBD1, 5 bases. The V gene's germline CDR1 is SGHRS and CDR2 YFSETQ. This CDR3 is built from 16 residues. The germline V and J ends were trimmed by 0 bases and 8 bases, with 20 bases remaining between them. The CDR3 reads CASSLAVGRGEGGYTF. The DNA for the CDR3 is TGCGCCAGCAGCTTGGCCGTCGGCCGGGGGGAGGGAGGCTACACCTTC.

This rearrangement joins TRBV7-7 to TRBJ1-3; the D gene is possibly TRBD1 (5 bases). V lost 5 bases, J lost 1 base, and 9 bases lay in between. This CDR3 is 14 amino acids long. Germline V lookup: CDR1 SSHAT, CDR2 FNYEAQ (reference sequence). CDR3 sequence (DNA): TGTGCCAGCAGCCCCGGGGGGTCTGGAAACACCATATATTTT. Its translation is CASSPGGSGNTIYF.

V gene TRBV18 combines with J gene TRBJ2-5; no reliable D call. CDR1 is KGHSH and CDR2 is LQKENI in the germline V gene. The CDR3 is made up of 15 amino acids. The germline V and J ends were trimmed by 3 bases and 1 base, with 12 bases remaining between them. The CDR3 bases are TGTGCCAGCTCACCGGCCTCAAGCCGCCAAGAGACCCAGTACTTC. It yields the protein CASSPASSRQETQYF.

The V call is TRBV5-1, the J call TRBJ2-5; D tentatively fits TRBD1 or TRBD2 (6 bases each). The CDR3 totals 15 residues. The V end was cut by 0 bases, the J end by 5 bases, with 14 bases between. The germline CDR1 and CDR2 sequences are SGHRS and YFSETQ. This CDR3 reads CASSLAPGAGETQYF. CDR3 DNA: TGCGCCAGCAGCTTGGCTCCGGGGGCGGGGGAGACCCAGTACTTC. The full variable domain, completed using reference TRBV5-1 and TRBJ2-5, is KAGVTQTPRYLIKTRGQQVTLSCSPISGHRSVSWYQQTPGQGLQFLFEYFSETQRNKGNFPGRFSGRQFSNSRSEMNVSTLELGDSALYLCASSLAPGAGETQYFGPGTRLLVL.

This clone was seen more than once but under ten times. This rearrangement joins TRBV18 to TRBJ1-2, with unresolved D. Germline V gene data show CDR1 as KGHSH and CDR2 as LQKENI. The V gene lost 3 bases and the J gene lost 0 bases, with 11 bases spanning the gap. The CDR3 has 15 amino acids. CDR3 coding DNA: TGTGCCAGCTCACCTGTGAAGCAAGCTAACTATGGCTACACCTTC. This encodes CASSPVKQANYGYTF.

This clone was seen a handful of times. The V call is TRBV5-1, the J call TRBJ1-5, with 9 bases fitting TRBD1. The CDR3 consists of 14 residues. The germline CDR1 and CDR2 sequences are SGHRS and YFSETQ. V lost 4 bases and J lost 7; bases outside the gene matches: 6. The CDR3 DNA sequence: TGCGCCAGCAGCCCGGACAGGGGAAACCAGCCCCAGCATTTT. It specifies CASSPDRGNQPQHF.

The gene calls are TRBV23-1 and TRBJ1-2, with a tentative D call TRBD1 (5 bases). TRBV23-1 has ORF status, its function being uncertain. Trimming took 6 bases from V and 8 from J, leaving 25 bases between them. CDR3 length equals 16 residues. CDR3 in amino acids: CASSQDRGGPFKGYTF. CDR3 DNA sequence: TGCGCCAGCAGCCAAGATAGGGGTGGACCCTTTAAGGGCTACACCTTC.

The chain employs TRBV19 and TRBJ1-5; D remains ambiguous. Per germline, CDR1 LNHDA and CDR2 SQIVND (reference sequence). Trimming removed 3 bases at V and 5 bases at J, with 11 bases between. The CDR3 has 14 residues. DNA for the CDR3: TGTGCCAGTAGTATTAGGGCAGGTTATCAGCCCCAGCATTTT. It codes for CASSIRAGYQPQHF.

The chain joins TRBV28 to TRBJ1-1; no clear D gene. The CDR3 runs 14 residues. Deletions cut 7 bases from V and 4 bases from J, with 16 bases between. Germline CDR1 reads MDHEN; CDR2 reads SYDVKM. This chain's CDR3 is CASTEEGVGTEAFF. Written as DNA, the CDR3 is TGTGCCAGCACCGAAGAGGGTGTTGGCACTGAAGCTTTCTTT.

This clone showed up just a few times. The V gene is TRBV18, the J gene TRBJ2-7; 11 bases are a match to TRBD2. This CDR3 spans 16 amino acids. CDR1 KGHSH and CDR2 LQKENI come from the germline V gene. The V segment lost 4 bases and the J segment 4 bases; nucleotides outside the gene matches: 9. The CDR3 spells CASSRDLLAGGYEQYF. DNA of the CDR3: TGTGCCAGCTCACGTGATCTCCTAGCGGGAGGTTACGAGCAGTACTTC.

Comments on this clone: Compared with germline, one end of the junction differs, possibly owing to a read error. The chain couples TRBV6-8 to TRBJ1-2; no reliable D call. Germline lookup yields CDR1 MNHGY and CDR2 SAAAGT. The CDR3 consists of 12 residues. The CDR3 loop is CASSNSIYGYTF. The CDR3 nucleotides are TGTGCCAGCAGTAACTCAATCTATGGCTACACCTTC.

In its sample, this clone was seen a few times. The chain links TRBV29-1 to TRBJ2-7; the match to TRBD2 covers 10 bases. Germline V lookup: CDR1 SQVTM, CDR2 ANQGSEA. The ends lost 6 bases at V and 3 bases at J; junction bases unmatched: 5. The CDR3 runs 13 residues. The CDR3 reads CSVQRTSGYEQYF. The CDR3 DNA sequence: TGCAGCGTCCAACGGACTAGCGGCTACGAGCAGTACTTC.